The 30 T cell receptor beta chains below were found in one sample sequenced in a study of T cells in Graves' hyperthyroidism and ophthalmopathy. Researchers took RNA transcripts and amplified the TCR beta CDR3 regions from them. Carried out on the TCR CDR3, a first-round RT-PCR used the HTBI primer set. TCRdb used MiXCR to reprocess the multiplex PCR reads, holding one entry per CDR3 protein. The repertoire has a few hundred thousand distinct CDR3 sequences, over 11% of them found once; the top ten carry 5.5% to 7.5%. The sequencing input was blood. These receptors came from a woman aged 25 to 39 with Graves' hyperthyroidism that later progressed to Graves' ophthalmopathy.

The DNA for the CDR3 is TGTGCCAGCAGCGCGCTGAGCTCTGGAAACACCATATATTTT. This translates into CASSALSSGNTIYF. The rearrangement links TRBV13 to TRBJ1-3; D ambiguous. CDR1 PRHDT and CDR2 FYEKMQ come from the germline V gene (reference sequence). The CDR3 is 14 residues long. Trimming removed 5 bases from V and 0 bases from J, with 8 bases in between.

The rearrangement joins TRBV19 to TRBJ2-5; D may correspond to TRBD1 or TRBD2 (5 bases each). CDR1 and CDR2 from the germline V gene are LNHDA and SQIVND (reference sequence). The CDR3 extends over 14 amino acids. Trimming took off 0 bases at V and 4 bases at J, with 9 bases between the two ends. The CDR3 spells CASSIDGTRETQYF. The DNA of the CDR3 is TGTGCCAGTAGTATAGATGGGACGCGAGAGACCCAGTACTTC.

The chain carries TRBV20-1 and TRBJ2-1, with 10 positions matching TRBD2. Germline-derived CDR1 and CDR2 are DFQATT and SNEGSKA (reference sequence). V lost 4 bases to trimming and J lost 5 bases; unmatched junction nucleotides: 8. The CDR3 extends over 15 amino acids. CDR3 region: CSAKRSGRDNNEQFF. The CDR3 DNA reads TGCAGTGCTAAAAGAAGCGGGAGGGATAACAATGAGCAGTTCTTC.

This clonotype was recorded at least ten times. This rearrangement joins TRBV30 to TRBJ2-3; D is uncertain. The CDR3 totals 12 residues. CDR1 is GTSNPN and CDR2 is SVGIG in the germline V gene (reference sequence). V dropped 5 bases and J dropped 2 bases, with 8 bases sitting between them. The CDR3 sequence: CAWELYTDTQYF. The DNA for the CDR3 is TGTGCCTGGGAACTCTACACAGATACGCAGTATTTT. The variable domain in full, completed from reference TRBV30 and TRBJ2-3, reads SQTIHQWPATLVQPVGSPLSLECTVEGTSNPNLYWYRQAAGRGLQLLFYSVGIGQISSEVPQNLSASRPQDRQFILSSKKLLLSDSGFYLCAWELYTDTQYFGPGTRLTVL.

This clonotype was observed many times. The DNA for the CDR3 is TGTGCCAGCAGCTTATATGGAGGGGACACAGATACGCAGTATTTT. It yields the protein CASSLYGGDTDTQYF. The V gene is TRBV7-2, the J gene TRBJ2-3; TRBD2 might be the D (6 bases). CDR3 size: 15 residues. The germline V gene has CDR1 SGHTA and CDR2 FQGNSA. Trimming stripped 2 bases from V and 2 bases from J, with 11 bases between.

In its sample, this clonotype was seen many times. V is TRBV28 and J is TRBJ1-5; the match to TRBD1 covers 8 bases. This CDR3 has 14 residues. CDR1 is MDHEN and CDR2 is SYDVKM in the germline V gene. The trim removed 2 bases at V and 4 bases at J, leaving 1 base unmatched. CDR3 region: CASSLRQGNQPQHF. CDR3 nucleotides: TGTGCCAGCAGTTTACGACAGGGGAATCAGCCCCAGCATTTT. The full variable domain, rest sourced from reference TRBV28 and TRBJ1-5, is DVKVTQSSRYLVKRTGEKVFLECVQDMDHENMFWYRQDPGLGLRLIYFSYDVKMKEKGDIPEGYSVSREKKERFSLILESASTNQTSMYLCASSLRQGNQPQHFGDGTRLSIL.

This clonotype was counted many times. J is TRBJ1-2 and V is TRBV28; the D gene is possibly TRBD1 (6 bases). The germline V gene encodes CDR1 MDHEN and CDR2 SYDVKM. The V end lost 4 bases, the J end lost 7 bases, and 10 bases lay between the germline ends. CDR3 length: 12 residues. CDR3 DNA: TGTGCCAGCAGTTCGGGGGCGAGTGGCTACACCTTC. Amino acid sequence: CASSSGASGYTF.

This clonotype was detected many times. The V gene is TRBV20-1, the J gene TRBJ2-3, with D possibly called TRBD1 or TRBD2 (5 bases each). V lost 1 base, J lost 5 bases, and 22 bases lay in between. Germline V lookup: CDR1 DFQATT, CDR2 SNEGSKA (reference sequence). The CDR3 has 17 amino acids. CDR3 residues: CSARGPFGTPEGDTQYF. CDR3 DNA: TGCAGTGCTAGAGGTCCATTCGGGACCCCCGAGGGAGATACGCAGTATTTT.

This clonotype was counted at least ten times. This chain links TRBV6-5 with TRBJ2-7, with 9 positions matching TRBD2. The CDR3 has 16 residues. The germline V gene encodes CDR1 MNHEY and CDR2 SVGAGI. J gave up 1 base and V 4 bases, and 8 bases lay outside the gene matches. The chain's CDR3 is CASSSVRTSASYEQYF. As DNA, the CDR3 is TGTGCCAGCAGTTCTGTTCGGACTAGCGCTTCCTACGAGCAGTACTTC.

The sample holds many counts of this clonotype. J is TRBJ1-2 and V is TRBV29-1, with D hard to call. V shed 1 base and J shed 4 bases, with 10 bases lying between them. The V gene's germline CDR1 is SQVTM and CDR2 ANQGSEA. The length of the CDR3 is 13 residues. CDR3 in amino acids: CSVEVVAVYGYTF. DNA for the CDR3: TGCAGCGTTGAAGTTGTCGCGGTCTATGGCTACACCTTC.

This clonotype was detected many times. V usage is TRBV29-1 and J usage is TRBJ2-2; TRBD1 agrees at 12 bases. After removal of 4 bases from V and 7 bases from J, the junction contained 4 bases not matched to a gene. The CDR3 length is 14 residues. Germline CDR1 SQVTM, CDR2 ANQGSEA. The CDR3 DNA follows: TGCAGCGTTGCGGGACAGGGGGCGGACGGGGAGCTGTTTTTT. Translated: CSVAGQGADGELFF.

This clonotype has just a few counts. The chain joins TRBV5-6 to TRBJ1-6, with 9 bases lining up with TRBD1. The CDR3 runs 16 residues. J gave up 9 bases and V 0 bases, and 7 bases lay outside the gene matches. Looked up from germline, CDR1 is SGHDT and CDR2 is YYEEEE. The CDR3 region is CASSLEGQGGRSPLHF. The CDR3 region has the DNA TGTGCCAGCAGCTTGGAGGGACAGGGAGGGCGTTCACCCCTCCACTTT.

This chain uses TRBV19 with TRBJ2-7, with D possibly TRBD2 on 6 matching bases. This CDR3 is built from 16 residues. Trimming cost V 5 bases and J 0 bases, with 17 bases left between them. Per the germline V gene, CDR1 is LNHDA and CDR2 is SQIVND (reference sequence). CDR3 in amino acids: CASSPWRDRLSYEQYF. The CDR3 DNA sequence: TGTGCCAGTAGTCCGTGGCGGGACCGACTCTCCTACGAGCAGTACTTC.

This chain joins TRBV15 and TRBJ1-3; maybe TRBD1 (5 bases). Trimming stripped 0 bases from V and 4 bases from J, with 7 bases between. The germline V gene encodes CDR1 LNHNV and CDR2 YYDKDF (reference sequence). The length of the CDR3 is 14 residues. CDR3 DNA: TGTGCCACCAGCAGAGATCCAGGGGGAAACACCATATATTTT. As protein: CATSRDPGGNTIYF.

This chain links TRBV2 with TRBJ2-5; D not resolved. CDR3 length equals 15 residues. Germline V gives CDR1 SNHLY, CDR2 FYNNEI. Trimming pared 5 bases from V and 2 bases from J, leaving 15 bases between. CDR3 sequence: CASSPSAHPQETQYF. For the CDR3, the DNA is TGTGCCAGCAGTCCCTCGGCGCATCCTCAAGAGACCCAGTACTTC.

This clonotype was detected only a few times. This may be a read error, as it is one base from a much larger clone. V usage is TRBV11-3 and J usage is TRBJ2-3; possibly TRBD2 for D (5 bases). Trimming shortened V by 7 bases and J by 5 bases, and 19 bases separated the two germline ends. Germline CDR1 and CDR2: SGHNT and YENEEA. CDR3 length: 15 residues. The CDR3 loop is CASNFALEGQDTQYF. CDR3 sequence (DNA): TGTGCCAGCAACTTCGCCCTCGAGGGCCAAGATACGCAGTATTTT.

There are many counts of this clonotype. V is TRBV6-2 or TRBV6-3 and J is TRBJ1-1; D remains ambiguous. CDR3 length equals 12 residues. Germline-derived CDR1 and CDR2 are MNHEY and SVGEGT. Trimming shortened V by 2 bases and J by 4 bases, and 5 bases separated the two germline ends. DNA for the CDR3: TGTGCCAGCAGTTACCGGCCCACTGAAGCTTTCTTT. This encodes CASSYRPTEAFF.

This sequence joins TRBV9 and TRBJ1-4, with a weak D call TRBD1 (6 bases). The CDR3 is 16 residues long. Germline lookup yields CDR1 SGDLS and CDR2 YYNGEE. V was clipped by 4 bases and J by 0 bases, with 13 bases between them. CDR3 sequence reads: CASSLRGQTTNEKLFF. The CDR3 DNA reads as TGTGCCAGCAGCCTGCGCGGACAGACAACTAATGAAAAACTGTTTTTT. The variable domain in full, completed from reference TRBV9 and TRBJ1-4, reads DSGVTQTPKHLITATGQRVTLRCSPRSGDLSVYWYQQSLDQGLQFLIQYYNGEERAKGNILERFSAQQFPDLHSELNLSSLELGDSALYFCASSLRGQTTNEKLFFGSGTQLSVL.

The sample holds a few counts of this clonotype. This sequence joins TRBV27 and TRBJ1-2; TRBD1 agrees at 7 bases. CDR1 and CDR2 (germline): MNHEY, SMNVEV (reference sequence). This CDR3 is 13 amino acids long. V shed 6 bases, J shed 7 bases, and the junction held 8 bases outside the gene matches. CDR3 nucleotide sequence: TGTGCCAGCAGAGGAGGGGGCTCGGGTGGCTACACCTTC. Translating it yields CASRGGGSGGYTF.

This clonotype was counted at least ten times. The rearrangement links TRBV7-2 to TRBJ2-7; 10 nucleotides align to TRBD2. The ends lost 1 base at V and 7 bases at J; junction bases unmatched: 4. The CDR3 is made up of 14 amino acids. In germline, CDR1 is SGHTA, CDR2 FQGNSA. In DNA form, the CDR3 reads TGTGCCAGCAGCTTAGATTTTAGCGGGAGGGAGCAGTACTTC. Residues: CASSLDFSGREQYF.

This clonotype has at least ten counts. The genes are TRBV12-3 or TRBV12-4 and TRBJ2-1; D is possibly TRBD2 (6 bases). This CDR3 has 15 amino acids. Between the trimmed V and J ends, which lost 1 base and 7 bases, there was a span of 14 bases. The chain's CDR3 is CASSLVPGDGNEQFF. CDR3 nucleotide sequence: TGTGCCAGCAGTTTAGTGCCGGGAGATGGGAATGAGCAGTTCTTC.

This clonotype has a handful of counts. The rearrangement links TRBV19 to TRBJ1-1, with D possibly TRBD1 on 6 matching bases. Germline V gene data show CDR1 as LNHDA and CDR2 as SQIVND (reference sequence). The CDR3 is 12 residues long. Trimming took 7 bases from V and 3 from J, leaving 9 bases between them. The CDR3 sequence is CASKRGDTEAFF. CDR3 in DNA: TGTGCCAGTAAGAGGGGGGACACTGAAGCTTTCTTT.

The rearrangement uses TRBV3-1 and TRBJ2-5, with D maybe TRBD2 (6 bases). This CDR3 region has 16 residues. CDR1 is LGHDT, CDR2 YNNKEL, per germline (reference sequence). The V end was cut by 4 bases, the J end by 2 bases, with 17 bases between. CDR3 DNA: TGTGCCAGCAGCCTCCTCAACGGAGGGGAGCAAGAGACCCAGTACTTC. Residues: CASSLLNGGEQETQYF.

This clonotype was picked up many times. The chain links TRBV25-1 to TRBJ1-2; D gene ambiguous. CDR1 and CDR2 from the germline V gene are MGHDK and SYGVNS. V was cut by 2 bases and J by 7 bases, with 8 bases left in between. The CDR3 spans 12 residues. The CDR3: CASSERGIGYTF. In DNA form, the CDR3 reads TGTGCCAGCAGTGAACGAGGAATTGGCTACACCTTC.

The chain joins TRBV9 to TRBJ2-7; D possibly corresponds to TRBD1 (6 bases). In germline, CDR1 is SGDLS, CDR2 YYNGEE. The CDR3 sequence is 14 residues long. Trimming pared 2 bases from V and 2 bases from J, leaving 11 bases between. CDR3: CASSVQGSTYEQYF. Written as DNA, the CDR3 is TGTGCCAGCAGCGTGCAGGGGTCCACCTACGAGCAGTACTTC.

With respect to this clonotype: This may arise from a read error, as a much more abundant clone is one base away. The chain employs TRBV29-1 and TRBJ2-1, with D perhaps matching TRBD2 (6 bases). CDR3 length: 12 residues. Germline V gene lookup returns CDR1 SQVTM and CDR2 ANQGSEA. V lost 3 bases and J lost 9, with 12 bases in between. CDR3 region: CSVDIGGLEQFF. CDR3 bases: TGCAGCGTTGACATAGGAGGGCTTGAGCAGTTCTTC.

At least ten counts were recorded for this clonotype. The chain is built from TRBV27 and TRBJ1-4; D remains unclear. V lost 4 bases to trimming and J lost 8 bases, with 17 bases between them. Germline values: CDR1 MNHEY, CDR2 SMNVEV (reference sequence). The CDR3 has 15 residues. The CDR3 here is CASSSAPGVREKLFF. The CDR3 nucleotides read TGTGCCAGCAGTTCGGCGCCCGGGGTGCGGGAAAAACTGTTTTTT.

This clonotype was counted a few times. This sequence joins TRBV5-1 and TRBJ2-7; TRBD2 matches 9 bases. The junction had 9 bases not matched to a gene; V was cut back by 5 bases and J by 6 bases. This CDR3 is 14 amino acids long. Germline V CDR1 and CDR2: SGHRS, YFSETQ. CDR3: CASRSSGRVSEQYF. In nucleotides, the CDR3 is TGCGCCAGCAGAAGTAGCGGGAGAGTTTCCGAGCAGTACTTC.

This clonotype came up many times. This sequence joins TRBV20-1 and TRBJ2-3; 7 bases line up with TRBD2. Per the germline V gene, CDR1 is DFQATT and CDR2 is SNEGSKA (reference sequence). The junction had 7 bases not matched to a gene; V was cut back by 5 bases and J by 2 bases. This CDR3 spans 14 amino acids. CDR3 sequence (DNA): TGCAGTGCTTCCACAGCGGGAACCACAGATACGCAGTATTTT. Translated, it gives CSASTAGTTDTQYF.

As regards this clonotype: Possible read error: a much larger clone is one base away. The J gene is TRBJ2-7, the V gene TRBV13; 8 bases align to TRBD1. The CDR3 consists of 14 residues. Germline V CDR1 and CDR2: PRHDT, FYEKMQ (reference sequence). DNA of the CDR3: TGTGTCAGCAGCAACGGACAGGGCTCCTACGAGCAGTACTTC. Amino acid sequence: CVSSNGQGSYEQYF.